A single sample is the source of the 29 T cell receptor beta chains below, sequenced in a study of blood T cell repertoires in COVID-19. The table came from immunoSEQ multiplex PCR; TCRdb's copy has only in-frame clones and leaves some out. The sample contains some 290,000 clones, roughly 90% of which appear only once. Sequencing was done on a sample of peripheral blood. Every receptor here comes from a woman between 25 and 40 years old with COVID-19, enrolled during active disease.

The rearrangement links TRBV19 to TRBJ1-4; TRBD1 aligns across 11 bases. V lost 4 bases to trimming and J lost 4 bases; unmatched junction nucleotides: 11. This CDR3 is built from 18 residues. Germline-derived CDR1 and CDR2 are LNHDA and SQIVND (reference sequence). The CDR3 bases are TGTGCCAGTAGTAAAGGACTTGGGACAGGGGGAGATAATGAAAAACTGTTTTTT. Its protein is CASSKGLGTGGDNEKLFF.

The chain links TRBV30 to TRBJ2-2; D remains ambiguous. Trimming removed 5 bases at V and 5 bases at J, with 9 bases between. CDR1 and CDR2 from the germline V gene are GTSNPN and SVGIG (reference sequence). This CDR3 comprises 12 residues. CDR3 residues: CAWGPPTGELFF. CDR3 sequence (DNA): TGTGCCTGGGGACCTCCTACCGGGGAGCTGTTTTTT.

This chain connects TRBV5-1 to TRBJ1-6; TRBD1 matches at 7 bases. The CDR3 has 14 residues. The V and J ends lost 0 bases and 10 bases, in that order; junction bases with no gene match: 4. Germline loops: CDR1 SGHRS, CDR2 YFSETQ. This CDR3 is CASSLGQGGSPLHF. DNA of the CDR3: TGCGCCAGCAGCTTGGGGCAGGGGGGATCACCCCTCCACTTT. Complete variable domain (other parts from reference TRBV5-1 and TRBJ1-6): KAGVTQTPRYLIKTRGQQVTLSCSPISGHRSVSWYQQTPGQGLQFLFEYFSETQRNKGNFPGRFSGRQFSNSRSEMNVSTLELGDSALYLCASSLGQGGSPLHFGNGTRLTVT.

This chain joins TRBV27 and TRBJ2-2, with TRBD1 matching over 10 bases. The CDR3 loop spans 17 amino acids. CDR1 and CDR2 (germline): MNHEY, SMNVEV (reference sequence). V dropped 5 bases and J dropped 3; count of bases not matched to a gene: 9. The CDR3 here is CASSISGTGADTGELFF. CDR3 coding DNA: TGTGCCAGCAGTATCTCCGGGACAGGGGCCGACACCGGGGAGCTGTTTTTT.

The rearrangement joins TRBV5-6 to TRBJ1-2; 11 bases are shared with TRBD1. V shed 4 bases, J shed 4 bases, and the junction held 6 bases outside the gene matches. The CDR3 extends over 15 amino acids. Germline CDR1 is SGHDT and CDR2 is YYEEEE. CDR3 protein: CASSRGQGAVYGYTF. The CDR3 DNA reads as TGTGCCAGCAGCCGAGGACAGGGGGCAGTCTATGGCTACACCTTC.

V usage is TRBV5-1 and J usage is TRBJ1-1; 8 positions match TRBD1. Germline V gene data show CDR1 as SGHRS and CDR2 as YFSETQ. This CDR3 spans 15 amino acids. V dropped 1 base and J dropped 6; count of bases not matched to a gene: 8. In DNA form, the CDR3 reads TGCGCCAGCAGCTTGTCACAGGGGGAATTATCTGAAGCTTTCTTT. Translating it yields CASSLSQGELSEAFF.

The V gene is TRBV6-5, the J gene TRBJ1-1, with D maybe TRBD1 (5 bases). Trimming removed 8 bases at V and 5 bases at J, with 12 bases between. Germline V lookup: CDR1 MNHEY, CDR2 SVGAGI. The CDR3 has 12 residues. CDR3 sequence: CASCRGGTEAFF. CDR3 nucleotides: TGTGCCAGCTGCCGGGGGGGGACTGAAGCTTTCTTT.

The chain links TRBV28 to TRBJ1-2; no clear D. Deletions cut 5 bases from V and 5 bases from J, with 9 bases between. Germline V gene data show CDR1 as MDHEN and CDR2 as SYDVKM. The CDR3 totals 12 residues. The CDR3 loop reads CASSPRAYGYTF. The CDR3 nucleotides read TGTGCCAGCAGTCCAAGAGCTTATGGCTACACCTTC.

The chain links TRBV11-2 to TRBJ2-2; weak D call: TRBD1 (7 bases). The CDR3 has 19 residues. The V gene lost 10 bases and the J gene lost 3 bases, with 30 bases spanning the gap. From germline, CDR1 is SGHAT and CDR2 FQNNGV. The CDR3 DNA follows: TGTGCCACCTACCGACTAGATCCCAAGGGGGCATTTTACACCGGGGAGCTGTTTTTT. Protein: CATYRLDPKGAFYTGELFF.

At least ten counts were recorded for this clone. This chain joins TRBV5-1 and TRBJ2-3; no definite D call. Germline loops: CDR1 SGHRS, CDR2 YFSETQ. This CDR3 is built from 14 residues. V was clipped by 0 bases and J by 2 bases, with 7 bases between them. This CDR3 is CASSLEQYTDTQYF. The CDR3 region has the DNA TGCGCCAGCAGCTTGGAACAGTACACAGATACGCAGTATTTT.

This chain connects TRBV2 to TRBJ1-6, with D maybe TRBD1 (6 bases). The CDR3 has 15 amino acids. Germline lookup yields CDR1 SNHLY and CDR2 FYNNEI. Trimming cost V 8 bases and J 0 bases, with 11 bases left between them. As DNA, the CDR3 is TGTGCCAGCGGTGGACAGAGCTCCTATAATTCACCCCTCCACTTT. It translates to CASGGQSSYNSPLHF.

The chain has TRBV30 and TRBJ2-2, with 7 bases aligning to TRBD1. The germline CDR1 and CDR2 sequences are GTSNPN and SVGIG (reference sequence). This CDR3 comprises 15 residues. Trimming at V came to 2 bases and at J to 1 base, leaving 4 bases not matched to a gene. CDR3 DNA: TGTGCCTGGAGTTCGAGGGACAGGAACACCGGGGAGCTGTTTTTT. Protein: CAWSSRDRNTGELFF.

In DNA, the CDR3 is TGTGCCAGCAGCCCGCCAGCTACCTACGGGGAGACCCAGTACTTC. It specifies CASSPPATYGETQYF. The gene calls are TRBV28 and TRBJ2-5; unclear D gene. Trimming cost V 6 bases and J 5 bases, with 19 bases left between them. The CDR3 runs 15 residues. The germline V gene encodes CDR1 MDHEN and CDR2 SYDVKM.

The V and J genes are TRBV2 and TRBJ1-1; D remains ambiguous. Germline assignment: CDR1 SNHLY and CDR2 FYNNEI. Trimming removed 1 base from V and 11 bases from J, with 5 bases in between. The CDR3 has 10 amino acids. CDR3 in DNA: TGTGCCAGCAGTGAAGGTCGGGCTTTCTTT. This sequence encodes CASSEGRAFF.

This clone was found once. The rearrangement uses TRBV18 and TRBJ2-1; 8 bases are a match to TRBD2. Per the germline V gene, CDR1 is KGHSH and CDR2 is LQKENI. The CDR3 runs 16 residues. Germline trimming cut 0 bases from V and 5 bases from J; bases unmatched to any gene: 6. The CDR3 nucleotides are TGTGCCAGCTCACCACCAAAACTAGCGGAGCACAATGAGCAGTTCTTC. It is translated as CASSPPKLAEHNEQFF.

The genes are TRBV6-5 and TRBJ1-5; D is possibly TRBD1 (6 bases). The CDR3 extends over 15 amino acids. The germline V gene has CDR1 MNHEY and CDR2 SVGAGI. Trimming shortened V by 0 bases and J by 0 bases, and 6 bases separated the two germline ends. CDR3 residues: CASSYSTGSNQPQHF. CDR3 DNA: TGTGCCAGCAGTTACTCGACAGGTAGCAATCAGCCCCAGCATTTT.

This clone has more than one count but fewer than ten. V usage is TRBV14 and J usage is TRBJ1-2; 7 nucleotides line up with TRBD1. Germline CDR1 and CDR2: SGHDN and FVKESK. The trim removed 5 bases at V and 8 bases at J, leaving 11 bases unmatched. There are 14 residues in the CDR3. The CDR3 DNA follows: TGTGCCAGCAGCGTTATGACAGGGTTCGGCGGCTACACCTTC. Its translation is CASSVMTGFGGYTF. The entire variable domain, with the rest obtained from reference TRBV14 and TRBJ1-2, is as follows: EAGVTQFPSHSVIEKGQTVTLRCDPISGHDNLYWYRRVMGKEIKFLLHFVKESKQDESGMPNNRFLAERTGGTYSTLKVQPAELEDSGVYFCASSVMTGFGGYTFGSGTRLTVV.

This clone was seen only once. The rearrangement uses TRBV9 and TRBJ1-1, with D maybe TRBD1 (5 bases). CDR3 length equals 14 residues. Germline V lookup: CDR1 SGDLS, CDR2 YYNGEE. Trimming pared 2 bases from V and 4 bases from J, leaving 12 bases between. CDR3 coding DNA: TGTGCCAGCAGCGTCGGGGGAGGGCCCACTGAAGCTTTCTTT. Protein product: CASSVGGGPTEAFF.

The CDR3 reads CASSGIRLDLNYEQYF. The CDR3 DNA sequence: TGTGCCAGCAGCGGAATCCGACTAGACTTGAACTACGAGCAGTACTTC. The chain links TRBV3-1 (or the pseudogene TRBV3-2) to TRBJ2-7; a weak D match, TRBD2 (6 bases). Germline lookup yields CDR1 LGHDT and CDR2 YNNKEL (reference sequence). V dropped 5 bases and J dropped 3 bases, with 20 bases sitting between them. The CDR3 covers 16 residues.

CDR3 nucleotide sequence: TGTGCCAGCAGCGCAGAACAGGGGCCAAACACTGAAGCTTTCTTT. Protein: CASSAEQGPNTEAFF. The chain combines TRBV9 with TRBJ1-1, with 7 bases aligning to TRBD1. The V segment lost 3 bases and the J segment 2 bases; nucleotides outside the gene matches: 7. This CDR3 has 15 residues. Germline CDR1 is SGDLS and CDR2 is YYNGEE.

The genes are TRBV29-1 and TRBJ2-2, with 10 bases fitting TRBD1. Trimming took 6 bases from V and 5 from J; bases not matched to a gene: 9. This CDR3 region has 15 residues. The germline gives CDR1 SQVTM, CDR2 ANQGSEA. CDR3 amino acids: CSVTGTGDFTGELFF. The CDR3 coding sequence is TGCAGCGTCACCGGGACAGGGGACTTTACCGGGGAGCTGTTTTTT.

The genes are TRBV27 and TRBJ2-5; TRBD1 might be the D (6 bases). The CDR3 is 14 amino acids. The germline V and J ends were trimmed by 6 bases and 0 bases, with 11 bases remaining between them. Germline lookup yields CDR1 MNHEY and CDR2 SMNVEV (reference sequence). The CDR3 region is CASRTDRYQETQYF. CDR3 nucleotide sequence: TGTGCCAGCAGAACTGACAGGTACCAAGAGACCCAGTACTTC.

The CDR3: CASRREHSGANVLTF. CDR3 nucleotide sequence: TGTGCCAGCAGGAGGGAACACTCTGGGGCCAACGTCCTGACTTTC. The rearrangement uses TRBV27 and TRBJ2-6; TRBD2 is a possible D gene (5 bases). The CDR3 spans 15 residues. From germline, CDR1 is MNHEY and CDR2 SMNVEV (reference sequence). V lost 6 bases to trimming and J lost 0 bases, with 9 bases between them.

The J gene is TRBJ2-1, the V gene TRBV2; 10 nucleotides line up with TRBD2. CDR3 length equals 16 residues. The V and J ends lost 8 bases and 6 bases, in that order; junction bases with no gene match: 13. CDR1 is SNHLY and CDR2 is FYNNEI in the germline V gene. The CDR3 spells CASLTPRLAGPNEQFF. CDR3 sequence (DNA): TGTGCCAGCCTTACCCCAAGACTAGCGGGCCCCAATGAGCAGTTCTTC.

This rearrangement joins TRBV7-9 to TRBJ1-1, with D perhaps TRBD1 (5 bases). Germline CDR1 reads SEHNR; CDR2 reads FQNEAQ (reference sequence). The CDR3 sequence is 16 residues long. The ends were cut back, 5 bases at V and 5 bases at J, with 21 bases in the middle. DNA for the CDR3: TGTGCCAGCAGCCCAACCTATTATTCGGAGGGGACTGAAGCTTTCTTT. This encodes CASSPTYYSEGTEAFF.

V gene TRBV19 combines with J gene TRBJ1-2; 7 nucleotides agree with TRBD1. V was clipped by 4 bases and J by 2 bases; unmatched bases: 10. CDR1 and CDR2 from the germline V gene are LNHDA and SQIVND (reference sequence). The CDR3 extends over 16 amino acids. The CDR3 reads CASSRRPRGENYGYTF. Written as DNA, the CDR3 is TGTGCCAGTAGTAGAAGACCCAGGGGGGAAAACTATGGCTACACCTTC.

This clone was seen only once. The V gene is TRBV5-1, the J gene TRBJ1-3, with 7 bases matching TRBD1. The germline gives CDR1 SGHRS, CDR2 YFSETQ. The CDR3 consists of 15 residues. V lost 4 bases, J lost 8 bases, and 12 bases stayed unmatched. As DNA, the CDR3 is TGCGCCAGCAGCCTACCGACAGGGCGCGGGGACACCATATATTTT. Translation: CASSLPTGRGDTIYF.

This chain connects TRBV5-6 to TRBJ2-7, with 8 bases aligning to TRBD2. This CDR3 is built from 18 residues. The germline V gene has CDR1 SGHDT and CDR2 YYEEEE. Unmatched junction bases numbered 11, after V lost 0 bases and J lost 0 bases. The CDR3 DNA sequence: TGTGCCAGCAGCTTGGCTTCAAGCCGGGAGGGGAGCTCCTACGAGCAGTACTTC. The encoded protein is CASSLASSREGSSYEQYF.

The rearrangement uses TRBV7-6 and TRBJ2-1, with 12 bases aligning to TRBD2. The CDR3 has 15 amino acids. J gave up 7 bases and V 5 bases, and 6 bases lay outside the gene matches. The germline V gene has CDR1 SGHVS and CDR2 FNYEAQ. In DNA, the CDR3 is TGTGCCAGCAGCCAGACTAGCGGGAGATCGAATGAGCAGTTCTTC. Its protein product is CASSQTSGRSNEQFF. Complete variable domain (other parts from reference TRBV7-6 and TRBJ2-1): GAGVSQSPRYKVTKRGQDVALRCDPISGHVSLYWYRQALGQGPEFLTYFNYEAQQDKSGLPNDRFSAERPEGSISTLTIQRTEQRDSAMYRCASSQTSGRSNEQFFGPGTRLTVL.